These T cell receptor beta chains were read from a single sample in a study of cytomegalovirus exposure and HLA in healthy donors. Produced via immunoSEQ multiplex PCR; TCRdb's table is partial and in-frame only. The sample yields over 150,000 clones, 75% seen once. What was sequenced was PBMCs. All receptors derive from a male donor in good health and CMV-seronegative. Both conserved end residues are part of each CDR3. D genes are given only for firm matches. Clone sizes are given selectively: once, few, many, or a class where the clone is expanded.

D gene,clone size,V gene,J gene,CDR3 protein,CDR3 DNA
TRBD2,-,TRBV28,TRBJ2-1,CASSLVGRLAGVRLNEQFF,TGTGCCAGCAGCCTAGTTGGGAGGTTAGCGGGAGTGAGACTCAATGAGCAGTTCTTC
-,-,TRBV29-1,TRBJ2-5,CSVERETQYF,TGCAGCGTTGAGCGGGAGACCCAGTACTTC
-,-,TRBV5-6,TRBJ2-7,CASSSEGWESSYEQYF,TGTGCCAGCAGCTCTGAGGGATGGGAAAGCTCCTACGAGCAGTACTTC
-,-,TRBV7-9,TRBJ1-2,CSSSYRDYGYTF,TGTTCCAGCAGCTACAGGGACTATGGCTACACCTTC
TRBD2,-,TRBV7-3,TRBJ2-1,CASSSGTSGSPKFF,TGTGCCAGCAGTTCCGGGACTAGCGGGAGTCCGAAGTTCTTC
-,-,TRBV30,TRBJ1-3,CAWRQGRSSGNTIYF,TGTGCCTGGAGGCAGGGTCGTTCCTCTGGAAACACCATATATTTT
-,-,TRBV19,TRBJ1-4,CASSTPKGGYRNEKLFF,TGTGCCAGTAGTACCCCAAAGGGGGGGTATCGCAATGAAAAACTGTTTTTT
TRBD1,-,TRBV30,TRBJ1-4,CAWSVKGQRPEKLFF,TGTGCCTGGAGTGTGAAGGGACAGCGTCCTGAAAAACTGTTTTTT
TRBD1,-,TRBV7-2,TRBJ1-2,CASSLVTGPGANYGYTF,TGTGCCAGCAGCTTAGTGACAGGGCCGGGAGCTAACTATGGCTACACCTTC
-,-,TRBV10-3,TRBJ2-6,CASDRGSGANVLTF,TGTGCCTCGGACAGAGGCTCTGGGGCCAACGTCCTGACTTTC
TRBD1,-,TRBV30,TRBJ1-1,CAWSNPTGGGFVAFF,TGTGCCTGGAGTAATCCGACAGGGGGCGGTTTCGTAGCTTTCTTT
-,few,TRBV10-3,TRBJ2-1,CATSDAGHEQFF,TGTGCCACTTCAGACGCGGGCCATGAGCAGTTCTTC
-,once,TRBV30,TRBJ1-5,CAWSVDRREQPQHF,TGTGCCTGGAGTGTAGATCGCCGGGAACAGCCCCAGCATTTT
TRBD1,-,TRBV6-5,TRBJ2-5,CASSFQTGAEETQYF,TGTGCCAGCAGTTTTCAGACAGGGGCAGAGGAGACCCAGTACTTC
-,few,TRBV6-1,TRBJ2-3,CASRPLGDTQYF,TGTGCCAGCAGACCACTAGGGGATACGCAGTATTTT
TRBD2,-,TRBV29-1,TRBJ2-1,CSGCRTSGGNEQFF,TGCAGCGGATGTAGAACTAGCGGGGGCAATGAGCAGTTCTTC
TRBD1,-,TRBV10-3,TRBJ2-7,CAIRGQGYYEQYF,TGTGCCATCCGGGGACAGGGGTACTACGAGCAGTACTTC
-,-,TRBV30,TRBJ2-3,CAWARGDTQYF,TGTGCCTGGGCTCGGGGGGATACGCAGTATTTT
-,-,TRBV4-2,TRBJ2-7,CASSQHYEQYF,TGTGCCAGCAGCCAACACTACGAGCAGTACTTC
TRBD2,once,TRBV10-1,TRBJ2-1,CASSTMTSGAYNEQFF,TGCGCCAGCAGTACGATGACTAGCGGCGCTTACAATGAGCAGTTCTTC
-,once,TRBV29-1,TRBJ1-2,CSASGGNYGYTF,TGCAGCGCCTCCGGGGGGAACTATGGCTACACCTTC
-,-,TRBV28,TRBJ1-1,CASLGDGTEAFF,TGTGCCAGCTTGGGCGACGGAACTGAAGCTTTCTTT
-,-,TRBV30,TRBJ2-7,CALRDYEQYF,TGTGCCTTGCGGGACTACGAGCAGTACTTC
TRBD1,-,TRBV6-5,TRBJ1-6,CASSWDRTNSPLHF,TGTGCCAGCAGTTGGGACAGGACGAATTCACCCCTCCACTTT
TRBD1,-,TRBV9,TRBJ1-3,CASSVGGTGETGNTIYF,TGTGCCAGCAGCGTAGGGGGGACAGGGGAAACGGGAAACACCATATATTTT
-,-,TRBV6-6,TRBJ1-5,CASTPQSNQPQHF,TGTGCCAGCACCCCTCAGAGCAATCAGCCCCAGCATTTT
-,-,TRBV27,TRBJ1-5,CASTRRWGDNQPQHF,TGTGCCAGCACCCGACGGTGGGGGGATAATCAGCCCCAGCATTTT
TRBD1,-,TRBV6-5,TRBJ1-2,CASSPGQGVGGYTF,TGTGCCAGCAGTCCGGGACAGGGGGTAGGCGGCTACACCTTC
-,once,TRBV10-2,TRBJ1-2,CASSEAGAYGYTF,TGCGCCAGCAGTGAGGCGGGGGCGTATGGCTACACCTTT
TRBD2,once,TRBV30,TRBJ2-1,CAWRPAGGTLRLF,TGTGCCTGGAGACCAGCGGGGGGGACACTCAGGCTCTTC
TRBD2,-,TRBV19,TRBJ2-1,CASRPGTSGAHEQFF,TGTGCCAGTCGTCCCGGGACTAGCGGGGCCCATGAGCAGTTCTTC